A single sample gave rise to the 25 T cell receptor beta chains below, sequenced in a study of cytomegalovirus exposure and HLA in healthy donors. Data came from immunoSEQ multiplex PCR; TCRdb stores just in-frame clones and leaves some out. This sample has over 85,000 clones; around 89% occur once, and the top ten carry more than 1.4%. The sequencing sample was made of PBMCs. These receptors were taken from a woman aged 25 to 39 in good health and CMV-seropositive.

This clone was seen a few times. The chain recombines TRBV28 with TRBJ1-5; a weak D match, TRBD1 (5 bases). Trimming stripped 3 bases from V and 2 bases from J, with 11 bases between. The germline V gene has CDR1 MDHEN and CDR2 SYDVKM. There are 15 residues in the CDR3. Here the CDR3 DNA reads TGTGCCAGCAGTTTGTTCGGAGGGGGCAATCAGCCCCAGCATTTT. Encoded protein: CASSLFGGGNQPQHF.

The chain is built from TRBV6-5 and TRBJ2-5; weak D call: TRBD1 (6 bases). CDR1 and CDR2 (germline): MNHEY, SVGAGI. The CDR3 totals 13 residues. V was shortened by 7 bases and J by 5 bases, with 14 bases between the two germline ends. The CDR3 coding sequence is TGTGCCAGCACCCAGACAGGAGGCGAGACCCAGTACTTC. Encoded protein: CASTQTGGETQYF.

V gene TRBV5-1 combines with J gene TRBJ1-3; 9 bases fit TRBD1. Germline CDR1 is SGHRS and CDR2 is YFSETQ. Trimming removed 7 bases from V and 0 bases from J; junction bases left unmatched: 11. The CDR3 has 17 residues. The CDR3 is CASAYSGTGTSGNTIYF. The CDR3 nucleotides are TGCGCCAGCGCCTATTCCGGGACAGGGACCTCTGGAAACACCATATATTTT.

V and J are TRBV7-9 and TRBJ2-3, with no clear D. Germline CDR1 and CDR2: SEHNR and FQNEAQ (reference sequence). The V gene lost 4 bases and the J gene lost 4 bases, with 6 bases spanning the gap. This CDR3 region has 12 residues. The CDR3, as DNA: TGTGCCAGCAGCTCGACTGCAGATACGCAGTATTTT. The encoded protein is CASSSTADTQYF.

This clone appeared a single time. The rearrangement joins TRBV28 to TRBJ2-3, with D tentatively TRBD1 (5 bases). The V end lost 8 bases, the J end lost 9 bases, and 9 bases lay between the germline ends. CDR1 and CDR2 (germline): MDHEN, SYDVKM. This CDR3 region has 10 residues. CDR3 coding DNA: TGTGCCAGCGGCCAGGGCACGCAGTATTTT. Protein: CASGQGTQYF.

The chain couples TRBV2 to TRBJ1-6; D call uncertain. CDR3 length equals 13 residues. V was shortened by 8 bases and J by 7 bases, with 12 bases between the two germline ends. Germline assignment: CDR1 SNHLY and CDR2 FYNNEI. The CDR3 is CASEQKENSPLHF. The CDR3 DNA follows: TGTGCCAGCGAGCAAAAAGAGAATTCACCCCTCCACTTT.

The CDR3 sequence is CASSPPGGETEAFF. CDR3 nucleotides: TGTGCCAGCAGTCCCCCGGGTGGGGAGACTGAAGCTTTCTTT. The gene calls are TRBV6-5 and TRBJ1-1; D is ambiguous. Germline CDR1 is MNHEY and CDR2 is SVGAGI. The CDR3 runs to 14 residues. V was shortened by 5 bases and J by 5 bases, with 15 bases between the two germline ends.

This chain connects TRBV7-2 to TRBJ2-7, with TRBD1 matching over 7 bases. From germline, CDR1 is SGHTA and CDR2 FQGNSA. The CDR3 has 15 residues. With 6 bases clipped from V and 3 bases from J, the junction kept 11 bases outside the gene matches. This chain's CDR3 is CASSPEGDSFYEQYF. The DNA of the CDR3 is TGTGCCAGCAGTCCCGAGGGGGACAGCTTCTACGAGCAGTACTTC.

V and J are TRBV14 and TRBJ2-3; 13 positions match TRBD2. CDR3 length: 14 residues. Germline CDR1 reads SGHDN; CDR2 reads FVKESK. The J segment lost 15 bases and the V segment lost 4 bases, leaving 10 bases of the junction unmatched. In DNA form, the CDR3 reads TGTGCCAGCAGCCCGGACTGGACTAGCGGGAGTAGATATTTT. Its protein is CASSPDWTSGSRYF.

This chain links TRBV5-5 with TRBJ1-3, with D perhaps TRBD1 (5 bases). This CDR3 contains 14 residues. V was clipped by 1 base and J by 4 bases, with 9 bases between them. Per the germline V gene, CDR1 is SGHKS and CDR2 is YYEKEE (reference sequence). In nucleotides, the CDR3 is TGTGCCAGCAGCTTGATGGGGCCGGGAAACACCATATATTTT. Amino acids: CASSLMGPGNTIYF.

The chain is built from TRBV9 and TRBJ2-2, with 7 bases identical to TRBD2. Looked up from germline, CDR1 is SGDLS and CDR2 is YYNGEE. Germline trimming cut 7 bases from V and 5 bases from J; bases unmatched to any gene: 5. The CDR3 runs 13 residues. CDR3 protein: CASGDGGTGELFF. The CDR3 region has the DNA TGTGCCAGCGGGGACGGGGGGACCGGGGAGCTGTTTTTT.

This clone is a singleton in its sample. The chain recombines TRBV7-9 with TRBJ2-5; 10 bases fit TRBD2. V gave up 5 bases and J gave up 1 base; unmatched junction bases: 13. The CDR3 length is 18 residues. CDR1 and CDR2 from the germline V gene are SEHNR and FQNEAQ (reference sequence). Here the CDR3 reads CASSHPWLAGEIQETQYF. The CDR3 DNA reads as TGTGCCAGCAGCCACCCATGGCTAGCGGGGGAAATCCAAGAGACCCAGTACTTC.

This chain joins TRBV4-3 and TRBJ2-7, with D perhaps matching TRBD2 (6 bases). V was clipped by 1 base and J by 4 bases, with 14 bases between them. This CDR3 comprises 15 residues. The germline V gene has CDR1 LGHNA and CDR2 YSLEER. Here the CDR3 reads CASSQGERGGYEQYF. In nucleotides, the CDR3 is TGCGCCAGCAGCCAAGGCGAGAGGGGAGGTTACGAGCAGTACTTC.

The J gene is TRBJ1-3, the V gene TRBV5-1; D is perhaps TRBD1 (6 bases). Trimming took 4 bases from V and 1 from J, leaving 18 bases between them. This CDR3 has 17 residues. CDR1 and CDR2 (germline): SGHRS, YFSETQ. CDR3 sequence (DNA): TGCGCCAGCAGCCTCGCGGCAGGGGCGATTTCTGGAAACACCATATATTTT. Its translation: CASSLAAGAISGNTIYF.

V is TRBV7-6 and J is TRBJ2-1, with 13 positions matching TRBD2. Trimming cost V 3 bases and J 3 bases; bases outside gene matches: 8. The length of the CDR3 is 18 residues. The germline V gene has CDR1 SGHVS and CDR2 FNYEAQ. CDR3 loop: CASSFSVGLAGIYNEQFF. As DNA, the CDR3 is TGTGCCAGCAGCTTTTCGGTGGGACTAGCGGGAATCTACAATGAGCAGTTCTTC.

This CDR3 is CASSQQNTDTQYF. Here the CDR3 DNA reads TGTGCCAGCAGCCAGCAGAACACAGATACGCAGTATTTT. The chain recombines TRBV4-2 with TRBJ2-3; unclear D gene. This CDR3 is built from 13 residues. CDR1 is LGHNA, CDR2 YNFKEQ, per germline. V was pared by 3 bases and J by 2 bases, with 6 bases between.

The chain combines TRBV18 with TRBJ1-1, with 9 bases that match TRBD1. Germline CDR1 is KGHSH and CDR2 is LQKENI. This CDR3 region has 14 residues. V lost 4 bases and J lost 4; bases outside the gene matches: 4. DNA of the CDR3: TGTGCCAGCTCACTACAGGACAGGGGCACTGAAGCTTTCTTT. This gives the protein CASSLQDRGTEAFF.

The V and J genes are TRBV5-1 and TRBJ2-3, with 8 bases identical to TRBD2. The CDR3 length is 16 residues. Trimming cost V 0 bases and J 0 bases; bases outside gene matches: 3. Germline loops: CDR1 SGHRS, CDR2 YFSETQ. This CDR3 is CASSLATSGSTDTQYF. CDR3 nucleotide sequence: TGCGCCAGCAGCTTGGCCACTAGCGGTAGCACAGATACGCAGTATTTT.

The gene calls are TRBV18 and TRBJ1-5; TRBD1 aligns across 9 bases. Germline V gives CDR1 KGHSH, CDR2 LQKENI. V lost 2 bases and J lost 6; bases outside the gene matches: 5. The CDR3 has 15 residues. The DNA for the CDR3 is TGTGCCAGCTCACCAACCGGGACAGGGCCTCAGCCCCAGCATTTT. Translating gives CASSPTGTGPQPQHF.

The chain uses TRBV30 and TRBJ1-1; D unresolved. The CDR3 is 12 residues long. Germline CDR1 is GTSNPN and CDR2 is SVGIG (reference sequence). Trimming stripped 5 bases from V and 0 bases from J, with 7 bases between. CDR3 DNA sequence: TGTGCCTGGTCGGTAATGAACACTGAAGCTTTCTTT. Amino acids: CAWSVMNTEAFF. The full variable domain, rest sourced from reference TRBV30 and TRBJ1-1, is SQTIHQWPATLVQPVGSPLSLECTVEGTSNPNLYWYRQAAGRGLQLLFYSVGIGQISSEVPQNLSASRPQDRQFILSSKKLLLSDSGFYLCAWSVMNTEAFFGQGTRLTVV.

The gene calls are TRBV4-3 and TRBJ1-2; possibly TRBD1 for D (5 bases). CDR3 size: 15 residues. In germline, CDR1 is LGHNA, CDR2 YSLEER. V shed 4 bases and J shed 2 bases, with 14 bases lying between them. Written as DNA, the CDR3 is TGCGCCAGCAGCCCTACGCGGGGCGCAAACTATGGCTACACCTTC. Amino acid sequence: CASSPTRGANYGYTF.

The table lists this clone with a few counts. The gene calls are TRBV5-1 and TRBJ2-3; 8 nucleotides line up with TRBD2. Germline V CDR1 and CDR2: SGHRS, YFSETQ. CDR3 length: 16 amino acids. V was clipped by 4 bases and J by 2 bases; unmatched bases: 9. CDR3 amino acids: CASSLRLARLTDTQYF. The DNA of the CDR3 is TGCGCCAGCAGCCTAAGACTAGCGCGCCTCACAGATACGCAGTATTTT.

V gene TRBV18 combines with J gene TRBJ2-1, with 9 positions matching TRBD2. Germline loops: CDR1 KGHSH, CDR2 LQKENI. CDR3 length: 17 residues. V lost 4 bases and J lost 7; bases outside the gene matches: 14. Here the CDR3 DNA reads TGTGCCAGCTCACAATCCCGGTCAGTAGCGGGAGTGAATGAGCAGTTCTTC. Translation gives CASSQSRSVAGVNEQFF.

The chain couples TRBV7-6 to TRBJ2-2, with unresolved D. Germline V gives CDR1 SGHVS, CDR2 FNYEAQ. The CDR3 runs to 18 residues. V dropped 2 bases and J dropped 8 bases, with 24 bases sitting between them. The CDR3 reads CASSLNPPGPTTVGELFF. DNA for the CDR3: TGTGCCAGCAGCTTAAATCCCCCGGGTCCTACCACCGTGGGGGAGCTGTTTTTT.

This clone was detected a few times. This chain connects TRBV6-1 to TRBJ2-2, with a weak D call TRBD1 (7 bases). The CDR3 is 17 residues long. Trimming removed 4 bases at V and 1 base at J, with 16 bases between. The germline V gene encodes CDR1 MNHNS and CDR2 SASEGT. DNA for the CDR3: TGTGCCAGCAGTGCCAAGGGGGCGACTAGGAACACCGGGGAGCTGTTTTTT. Translating gives CASSAKGATRNTGELFF.